The clone carrying this TCR beta chain was recorded a few times. This entry belongs to a study of blood T cell repertoires in COVID-19. The overall study: Samples of COVID-19 (acute and convalescent) were obtained from the United States, Italy and Spain. In each case, the material was cDNA or gDNA derived from T cells, B-cell-depleted T cells, or PBMCs.

Trimming shortened V by 5 bases and J by 4 bases, and 12 bases separated the two germline ends. The CDR3 loop spans 13 amino acids. CDR1 is SGHVS and CDR2 is FQNEAQ in the germline V gene. In the source study's methods: How many nucleated cells were present was estimated from reference gene primer amplification. Measured with immunoSEQ multiplex PCR; TCRdb has only the in-frame clones, and not every one. That table furnishes V, J and clone size, whereas the DNA furnished D and trimming. Seen here are approximately 120,000 clones, more than 75% observed once, and the top ten hold approximately 16%. This receptor was taken from a woman aged 50 to 60 who had recovered from COVID-19. What was sequenced was peripheral blood. The rearrangement links TRBV7-8 to TRBJ2-7; tentative D call: TRBD2 (5 bases). CDR3 in amino acids: CASSRGGRYEQYF. The CDR3 DNA sequence: TGTGCCAGCAGCCGAGGCGGGCGTTACGAGCAGTACTTC.